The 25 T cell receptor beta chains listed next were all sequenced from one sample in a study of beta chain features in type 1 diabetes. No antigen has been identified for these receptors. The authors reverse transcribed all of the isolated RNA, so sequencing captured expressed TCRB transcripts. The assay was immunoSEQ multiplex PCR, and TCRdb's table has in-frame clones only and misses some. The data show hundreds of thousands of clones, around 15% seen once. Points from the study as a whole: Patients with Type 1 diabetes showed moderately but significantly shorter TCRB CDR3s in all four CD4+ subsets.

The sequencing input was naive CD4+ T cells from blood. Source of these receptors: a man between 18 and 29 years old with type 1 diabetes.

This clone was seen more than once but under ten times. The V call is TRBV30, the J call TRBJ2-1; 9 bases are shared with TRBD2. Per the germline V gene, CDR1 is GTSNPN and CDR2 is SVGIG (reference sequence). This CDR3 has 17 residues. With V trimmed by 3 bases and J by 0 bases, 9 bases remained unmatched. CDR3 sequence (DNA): TGTGCCTGGAGGCGCGGGGGGGCTCCTCGCTCCTACAATGAGCAGTTCTTC. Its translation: CAWRRGGAPRSYNEQFF.

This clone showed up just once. The CDR3 bases are TGTGCCAGCGGGGTTTTCGCAACTAATGAAAAACTGTTTTTT. This translates into CASGVFATNEKLFF. This chain uses TRBV2 with TRBJ1-4, with D unresolved. CDR1 and CDR2 (germline): SNHLY, FYNNEI. The V gene lost 8 bases and the J gene lost 0 bases, with 10 bases spanning the gap. CDR3 size: 14 residues.

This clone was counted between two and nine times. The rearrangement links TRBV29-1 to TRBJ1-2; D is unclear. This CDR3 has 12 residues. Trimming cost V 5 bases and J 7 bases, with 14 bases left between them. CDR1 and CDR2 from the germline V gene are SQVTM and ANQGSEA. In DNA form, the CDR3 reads TGCAGCGTTCAAAGGGCTCGGGCTGGCTACACCTTC. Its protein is CSVQRARAGYTF.

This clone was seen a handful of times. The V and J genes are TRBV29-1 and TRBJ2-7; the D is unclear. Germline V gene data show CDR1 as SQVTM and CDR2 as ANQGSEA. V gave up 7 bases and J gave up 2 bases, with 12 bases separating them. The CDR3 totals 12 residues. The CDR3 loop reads CSGRTDTYEQYF. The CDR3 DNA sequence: TGCAGCGGGCGGACCGATACCTACGAGCAGTACTTC.

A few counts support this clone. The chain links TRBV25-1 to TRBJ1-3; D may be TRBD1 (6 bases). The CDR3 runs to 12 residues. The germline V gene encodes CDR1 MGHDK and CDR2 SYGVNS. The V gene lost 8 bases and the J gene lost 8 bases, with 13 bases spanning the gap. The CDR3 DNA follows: TGTGCCAGCGCCAGGACAGCAGACACCATATATTTT. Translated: CASARTADTIYF.

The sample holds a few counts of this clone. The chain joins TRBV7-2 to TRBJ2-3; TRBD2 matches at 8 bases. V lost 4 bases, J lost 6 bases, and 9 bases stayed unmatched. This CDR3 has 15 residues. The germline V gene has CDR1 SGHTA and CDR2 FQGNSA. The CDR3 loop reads CASSSSGPNRDTQYF. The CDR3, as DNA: TGTGCCAGCAGCTCTAGCGGGCCCAATCGGGATACGCAGTATTTT.

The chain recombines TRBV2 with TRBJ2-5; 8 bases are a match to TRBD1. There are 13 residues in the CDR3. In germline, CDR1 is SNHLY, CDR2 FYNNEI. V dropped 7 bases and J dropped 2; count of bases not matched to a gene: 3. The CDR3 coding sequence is TGTGCCAGCAATGGACAGGGTCAAGAGACCCAGTACTTC. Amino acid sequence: CASNGQGQETQYF.

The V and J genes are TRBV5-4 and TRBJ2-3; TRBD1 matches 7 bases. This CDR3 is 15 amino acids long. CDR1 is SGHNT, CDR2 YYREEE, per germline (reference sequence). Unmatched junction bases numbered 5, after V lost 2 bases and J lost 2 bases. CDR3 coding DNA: TGTGCCAGCAGCTTCGCCGGGACAGCCACAGATACGCAGTATTTT. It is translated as CASSFAGTATDTQYF.

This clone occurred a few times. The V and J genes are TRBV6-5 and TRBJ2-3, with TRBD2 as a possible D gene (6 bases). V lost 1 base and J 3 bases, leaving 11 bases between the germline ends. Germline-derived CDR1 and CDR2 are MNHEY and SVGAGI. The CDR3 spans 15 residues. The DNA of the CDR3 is TGTGCCAGCAGTTACTTAACGGCGGGGACAGATACGCAGTATTTT. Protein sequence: CASSYLTAGTDTQYF.

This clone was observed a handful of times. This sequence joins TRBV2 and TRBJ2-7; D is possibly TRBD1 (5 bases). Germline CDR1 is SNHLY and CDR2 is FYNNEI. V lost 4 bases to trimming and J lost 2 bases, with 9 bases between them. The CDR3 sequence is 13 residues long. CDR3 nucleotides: TGTGCCAGCAGTGCGGACACCACCTACGAGCAGTACTTC. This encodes CASSADTTYEQYF.

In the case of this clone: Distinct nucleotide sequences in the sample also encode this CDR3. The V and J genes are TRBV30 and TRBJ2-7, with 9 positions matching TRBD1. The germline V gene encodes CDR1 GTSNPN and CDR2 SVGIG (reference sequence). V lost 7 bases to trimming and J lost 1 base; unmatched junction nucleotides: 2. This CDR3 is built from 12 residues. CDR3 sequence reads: CAFDRGSYEQYF. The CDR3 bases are TGTGCCTTCGACAGGGGGTCCTACGAGCAGTACTTC. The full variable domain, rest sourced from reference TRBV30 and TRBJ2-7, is SQTIHQWPATLVQPVGSPLSLECTVEGTSNPNLYWYRQAAGRGLQLLFYSVGIGQISSEVPQNLSASRPQDRQFILSSKKLLLSDSGFYLCAFDRGSYEQYFGPGTRLTVT.

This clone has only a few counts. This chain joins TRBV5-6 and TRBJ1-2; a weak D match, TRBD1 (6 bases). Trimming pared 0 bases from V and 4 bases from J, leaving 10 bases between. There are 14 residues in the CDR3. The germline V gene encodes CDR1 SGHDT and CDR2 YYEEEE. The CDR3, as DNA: TGTGCCAGCAGCTTGGTTGGGACACCCTATGGCTACACCTTC. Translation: CASSLVGTPYGYTF.

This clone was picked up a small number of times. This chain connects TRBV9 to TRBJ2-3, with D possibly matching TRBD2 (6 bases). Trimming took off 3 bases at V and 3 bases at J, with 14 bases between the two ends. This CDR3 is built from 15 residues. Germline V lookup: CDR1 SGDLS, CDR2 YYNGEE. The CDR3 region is CASSAQTRTTDTQYF. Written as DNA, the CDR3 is TGTGCCAGCAGCGCACAGACTAGAACAACAGATACGCAGTATTTT.

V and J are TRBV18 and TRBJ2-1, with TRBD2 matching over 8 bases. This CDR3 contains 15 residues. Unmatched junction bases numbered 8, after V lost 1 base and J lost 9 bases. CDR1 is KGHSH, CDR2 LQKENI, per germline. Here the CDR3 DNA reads TGTGCCAGCTCACCACGGAAACGGGAGGGTGGTGAGCAGTTCTTC. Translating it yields CASSPRKREGGEQFF.

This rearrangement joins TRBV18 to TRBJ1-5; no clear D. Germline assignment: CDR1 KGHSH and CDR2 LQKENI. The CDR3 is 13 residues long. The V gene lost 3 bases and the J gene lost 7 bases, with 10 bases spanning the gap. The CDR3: CASSPFVEQPQHF. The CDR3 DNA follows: TGTGCCAGCTCACCCTTCGTAGAGCAGCCCCAGCATTTT.

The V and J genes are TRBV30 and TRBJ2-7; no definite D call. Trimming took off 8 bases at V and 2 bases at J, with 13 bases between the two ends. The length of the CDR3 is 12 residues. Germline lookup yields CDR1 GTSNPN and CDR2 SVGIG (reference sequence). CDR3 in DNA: TGTGCCGCCAAAGGGCTCGCCTACGAGCAGTACTTC. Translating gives CAAKGLAYEQYF.

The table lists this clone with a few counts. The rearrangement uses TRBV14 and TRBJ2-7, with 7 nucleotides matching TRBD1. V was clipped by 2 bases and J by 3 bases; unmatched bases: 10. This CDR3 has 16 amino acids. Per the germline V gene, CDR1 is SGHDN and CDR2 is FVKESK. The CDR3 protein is CASSQLASRQGYEQYF. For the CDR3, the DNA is TGTGCCAGCAGCCAATTAGCCTCGAGACAGGGCTACGAGCAGTACTTC.

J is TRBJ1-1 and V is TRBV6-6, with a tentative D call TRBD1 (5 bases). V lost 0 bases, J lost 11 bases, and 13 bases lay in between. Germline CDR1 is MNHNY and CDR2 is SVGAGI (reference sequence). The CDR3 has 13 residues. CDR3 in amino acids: CASSYSIRGKAFF. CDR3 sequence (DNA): TGTGCCAGCAGTTACTCGATACGGGGGAAGGCTTTCTTT.

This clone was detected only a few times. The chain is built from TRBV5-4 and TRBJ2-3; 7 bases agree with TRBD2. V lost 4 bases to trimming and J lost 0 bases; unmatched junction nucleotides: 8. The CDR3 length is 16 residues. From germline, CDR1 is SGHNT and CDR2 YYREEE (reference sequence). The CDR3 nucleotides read TGTGCCAGCAGCCAAGGTAGCGGGCCTAGCACAGATACGCAGTATTTT. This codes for CASSQGSGPSTDTQYF.

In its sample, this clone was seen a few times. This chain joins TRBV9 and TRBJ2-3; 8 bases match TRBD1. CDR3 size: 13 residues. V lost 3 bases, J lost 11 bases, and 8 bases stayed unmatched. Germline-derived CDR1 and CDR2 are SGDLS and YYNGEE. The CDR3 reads CASSGVTGGMQYF. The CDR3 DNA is TGTGCCAGCAGCGGTGTCACAGGGGGAATGCAGTATTTT. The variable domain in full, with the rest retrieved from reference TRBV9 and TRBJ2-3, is DSGVTQTPKHLITATGQRVTLRCSPRSGDLSVYWYQQSLDQGLQFLIQYYNGEERAKGNILERFSAQQFPDLHSELNLSSLELGDSALYFCASSGVTGGMQYFGPGTRLTVL.

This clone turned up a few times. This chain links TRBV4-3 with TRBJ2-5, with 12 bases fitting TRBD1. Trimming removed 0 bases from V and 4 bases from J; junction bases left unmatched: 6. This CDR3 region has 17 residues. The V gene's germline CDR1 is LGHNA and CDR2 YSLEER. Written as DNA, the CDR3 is TGCGCCAGCAGCCAAGACTGGGGGACAGGGGGCAGAGAGACCCAGTACTTC. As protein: CASSQDWGTGGRETQYF.

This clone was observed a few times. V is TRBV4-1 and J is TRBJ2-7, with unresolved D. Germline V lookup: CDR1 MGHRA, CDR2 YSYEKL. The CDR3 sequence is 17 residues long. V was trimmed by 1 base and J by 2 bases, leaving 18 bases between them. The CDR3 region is CASSQVKSAAEAYEQYF. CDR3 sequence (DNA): TGCGCCAGCAGCCAAGTGAAAAGCGCGGCCGAGGCCTACGAGCAGTACTTC.

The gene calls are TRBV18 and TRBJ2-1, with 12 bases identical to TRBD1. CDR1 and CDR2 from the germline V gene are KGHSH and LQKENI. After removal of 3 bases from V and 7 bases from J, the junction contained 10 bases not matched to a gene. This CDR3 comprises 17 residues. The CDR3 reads CASSPPLGDRGQNEQFF. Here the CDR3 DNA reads TGTGCCAGCTCACCTCCCCTCGGGGACAGGGGGCAAAATGAGCAGTTCTTC.

This chain's CDR3 is CASSQLPDGTLLEQYF. DNA of the CDR3: TGCGCCAGCAGCCAACTTCCAGACGGGACGCTTCTAGAGCAGTACTTC. This chain joins TRBV4-1 and TRBJ2-7; either TRBD1 or TRBD2 may fit D (5 bases each). Germline-derived CDR1 and CDR2 are MGHRA and YSYEKL. The CDR3 is 16 amino acids. V was pared by 2 bases and J by 7 bases, with 21 bases between.

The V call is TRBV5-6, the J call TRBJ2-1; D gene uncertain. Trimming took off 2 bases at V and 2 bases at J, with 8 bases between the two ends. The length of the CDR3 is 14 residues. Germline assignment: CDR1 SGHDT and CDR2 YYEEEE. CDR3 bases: TGTGCCAGCAGCTTTGGCGGTGCCTACAATGAGCAGTTCTTC. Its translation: CASSFGGAYNEQFF. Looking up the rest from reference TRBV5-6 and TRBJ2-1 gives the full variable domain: DAGVTQSPTHLIKTRGQQVTLRCSPKSGHDTVSWYQQALGQGPQFIFQYYEEEERQRGNFPDRFSGHQFPNYSSELNVNALLLGDSALYLCASSFGGAYNEQFFGPGTRLTVL.